The sequence of this T cell receptor beta chain was determined in a study of cytotoxic CD8 clonotypes in ibrutinib-treated CLL. Findings and limits, study-wide: A difference in sampling times existed between sustained-remission and progressing patients. T-cell clonality at baseline went above that of age-matched healthy donors and rose and fell with circulating CD8+ T-cell counts.

This clone is medium-sized within its sample. As yet, its antigen is unknown. Germline assignment: CDR1 MNHNS and CDR2 SASEGT. V was cut by 6 bases and J by 4 bases, with 10 bases left in between. The CDR3 is 12 residues long. Clones were read by immunoSEQ multiplex PCR, and TCRdb kept only the in-frame ones, dropping some. Here the sample spans approximately 67,000 clones, 75% to 85% being singletons. The rearrangement links TRBV6-1 to TRBJ2-7, with D perhaps TRBD2 (5 bases). This sequence was found in a human donor with chronic lymphocytic leukemia. The sample in question was PBMCs, obtained at disease progression, from a patient treated with ibrutinib. The CDR3, as DNA: TGTGCCAGCAGCGGGGAAGCGTACGAGCAGTACTTC. Translated, it gives CASSGEAYEQYF.